The next 6 T cell receptor beta chains were all read from a single sample in a study of circulating CD8 cells and anti-PD-1 response in melanoma. Each library started from about 15 ng of total RNA using the QIAseq Immune Repertoire TCR panel. TCRdb recomputed calls from the reads with MiXCR, one row per CDR3 protein. The sample holds roughly 1,100 distinct CDR3 sequences, approximately 9.9% seen once. Live CD3+CD8+TCRalphabeta+ cells were sorted into four subsets by PD-1 and/or TIGIT. The sequences come from CD8+ T cells from PBMCs, collected at baseline or after one month of anti-PD-1 therapy (not recorded which). The receptors shown here come from a human donor with melanoma.

CDR3 region: CASTLDLTGNEQFF. As DNA, the CDR3 is TGTGCCAGCACCTTGGACCTCACTGGTAATGAGCAGTTCTTC. The rearrangement joins TRBV28 to TRBJ2-1; D gene unclear. The CDR3 loop spans 14 amino acids. Germline values: CDR1 MDHEN, CDR2 SYDVKM. V gave up 7 bases and J gave up 7 bases, with 17 bases separating them.

This clonotype is judged medium-sized. The V gene is TRBV2, the J gene TRBJ2-2; maybe TRBD1 (6 bases). This CDR3 spans 15 amino acids. The V gene's germline CDR1 is SNHLY and CDR2 FYNNEI. Between the trimmed V and J ends, which lost 7 bases and 4 bases, there was a span of 16 bases. CDR3 sequence (DNA): TGTGCCAGCACGTTGGTCGAGACAGGCACCGGGGAGCTGTTTTTT. Residues: CASTLVETGTGELFF.

The rearrangement joins TRBV2 to TRBJ2-1; 7 nucleotides match TRBD2. The CDR3 extends over 15 amino acids. Germline V gives CDR1 SNHLY, CDR2 FYNNEI. V gave up 6 bases and J gave up 8 bases; unmatched junction bases: 13. The CDR3 nucleotides read TGTGCCAGCAGGCCCGGCGGCGGGAGTTTGGATGAGCAGTTCTTC. This sequence encodes CASRPGGGSLDEQFF.

This clonotype is labeled as large. The chain employs TRBV12-3 or TRBV12-4 and TRBJ1-5; D gene ambiguous. CDR3 length: 13 amino acids. V lost 11 bases and J 0 bases, leaving 11 bases between the germline ends. CDR3 DNA sequence: TGTGCCGTAGGGCAATATAGCAATCAGCCCCAGCATTTT. It specifies CAVGQYSNQPQHF.

This chain uses TRBV2 with TRBJ2-3; D is unresolved. Looked up from germline, CDR1 is SNHLY and CDR2 is FYNNEI. The CDR3 spans 14 residues. V dropped 0 bases and J dropped 3 bases, with 7 bases sitting between them. CDR3 residues: CASSEAKGTDTQYF. The DNA of the CDR3 is TGTGCCAGCAGTGAAGCGAAGGGTACAGATACGCAGTATTTT.

This clonotype was recorded a few times. The gene calls are TRBV19 and TRBJ2-7, with TRBD2 matching 7 bases. V lost 6 bases to trimming and J lost 2 bases; unmatched junction nucleotides: 10. CDR1 and CDR2 from the germline V gene are LNHDA and SQIVND (reference sequence). The CDR3 sequence is 15 residues long. In nucleotides, the CDR3 is TGTGCCAGTAGCCCTACTGCTGCGGGAGCCTACGAGCAGTACTTC. Its translation is CASSPTAAGAYEQYF. The entire variable domain, with the rest obtained from reference TRBV19 and TRBJ2-7, is as follows: DGGITQSPKYLFRKEGQNVTLSCEQNLNHDAMYWYRQDPGQGLRLIYYSQIVNDFQKGDIAEGYSVSREKKESFPLTVTSAQKNPTAFYLCASSPTAAGAYEQYFGPGTRLTVT.